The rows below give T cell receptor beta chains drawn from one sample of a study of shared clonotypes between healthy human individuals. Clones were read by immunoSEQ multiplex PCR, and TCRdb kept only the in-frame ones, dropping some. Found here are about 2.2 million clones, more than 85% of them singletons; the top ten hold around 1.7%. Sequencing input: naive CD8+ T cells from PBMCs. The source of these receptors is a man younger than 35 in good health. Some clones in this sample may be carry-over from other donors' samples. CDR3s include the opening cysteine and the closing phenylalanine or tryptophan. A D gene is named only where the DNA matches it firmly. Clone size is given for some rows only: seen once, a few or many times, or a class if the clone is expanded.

CDR3nt: TGTGCCAGCAGCTTAGATTCTAACACCTACGAGCAGTACTTC
CDR3aa: CASSLDSNTYEQYF
len: 14
v_gene: TRBV7-9
d_gene: .
j_gene: TRBJ2-7
abundance: once

CDR3nt: TGTGCCAGCAGCTTAGGAGGGGAACAGCCCCAGCATTTT
CDR3aa: CASSLGGEQPQHF
len: 13
v_gene: TRBV7-8
d_gene: .
j_gene: TRBJ1-5
abundance: once

CDR3nt: TGTGCCAGCAGCTCCCCAGAAGGGGCCGATACGCAGTATTTT
CDR3aa: CASSSPEGADTQYF
len: 14
v_gene: TRBV7-8
d_gene: .
j_gene: TRBJ2-3
abundance: .

CDR3nt: TGTGCCAGCACCGACCATCCCCCCCAGGGCTACACCTTC
CDR3aa: CASTDHPPQGYTF
len: 13
v_gene: TRBV28
d_gene: .
j_gene: TRBJ1-2
abundance: .

CDR3nt: TGCGCCAGCAGCCAAGTGACAGGGGCAGACACAGATACGCAGTATTTT
CDR3aa: CASSQVTGADTDTQYF
len: 16
v_gene: TRBV4-1
d_gene: TRBD1
j_gene: TRBJ2-3
abundance: .

CDR3nt: TGTGCCAGCAGTCCCGACAGACACTCTGGAAACACCATATATTTT
CDR3aa: CASSPDRHSGNTIYF
len: 15
v_gene: TRBV6-1
d_gene: .
j_gene: TRBJ1-3
abundance: .

CDR3nt: TGTGCCAGTAGTCCGCTCGGGACTAGCCTGTCCAATGAGCAGTTCTTC
CDR3aa: CASSPLGTSLSNEQFF
len: 16
v_gene: TRBV19
d_gene: TRBD2
j_gene: TRBJ2-1
abundance: .

CDR3nt: TGTGCCAGTAGTATAGGAGGAGCAGGGTCCAATGAGCAGTTCTTC
CDR3aa: CASSIGGAGSNEQFF
len: 15
v_gene: TRBV19
d_gene: .
j_gene: TRBJ2-1
abundance: once

CDR3nt: TGTGCCAGCAGTTACGGACTTGCCTCCTACAATGAGCAGTTCTTC
CDR3aa: CASSYGLASYNEQFF
len: 15
v_gene: TRBV27
d_gene: .
j_gene: TRBJ2-1
abundance: .

CDR3nt: TGTGCCATCAGTGAGCCCCAGGCCTACGAGCAGTACTTC
CDR3aa: CAISEPQAYEQYF
len: 13
v_gene: TRBV10-3
d_gene: .
j_gene: TRBJ2-7
abundance: .

CDR3nt: TGCGCCAGCAGCCTAGGACAGGGAAATACTGAAGCTTTCTTT
CDR3aa: CASSLGQGNTEAFF
len: 14
v_gene: TRBV4-1
d_gene: TRBD1
j_gene: TRBJ1-1
abundance: .

CDR3nt: TGCAGCGTTGAGGGGGGGACAGGGATCCCCTACAATGAGCAGTTCTTC
CDR3aa: CSVEGGTGIPYNEQFF
len: 16
v_gene: TRBV29-1
d_gene: TRBD1
j_gene: TRBJ2-1
abundance: .

CDR3nt: TGTGCCAGCAGCATGACAGGGTTTGGGTATGGCTACACCTTC
CDR3aa: CASSMTGFGYGYTF
len: 14
v_gene: TRBV28
d_gene: TRBD1
j_gene: TRBJ1-2
abundance: .

CDR3nt: TGTGCCAGCAGCTTGGACAGGGTGGGGCAGCCCCAGCATTTT
CDR3aa: CASSLDRVGQPQHF
len: 14
v_gene: TRBV5-5
d_gene: .
j_gene: TRBJ1-5
abundance: .

CDR3nt: TGTGCCAGCAGCTTGTCATCCTACGAGCAGTACTTC
CDR3aa: CASSLSSYEQYF
len: 12
v_gene: TRBV11-1
d_gene: .
j_gene: TRBJ2-7
abundance: .

CDR3nt: TGTGCCAGCTCACTATCGTCTCACGGGAGGGCCAACAATGAGCAGTTCTTC
CDR3aa: CASSLSSHGRANNEQFF
len: 17
v_gene: TRBV18
d_gene: TRBD2
j_gene: TRBJ2-1
abundance: .

CDR3nt: TGTGCCAGCAGCCAAGGGCAGGGCCAGAGCCACGAGCAGTACTTC
CDR3aa: CASSQGQGQSHEQYF
len: 15
v_gene: TRBV4-2
d_gene: .
j_gene: TRBJ2-7
abundance: once

CDR3nt: TGTGCCAGCCCAGGGACAGGGGTCGAGCAGTACTTC
CDR3aa: CASPGTGVEQYF
len: 12
v_gene: TRBV6-1
d_gene: TRBD1
j_gene: TRBJ2-7
abundance: .

CDR3nt: TGTGCCAGCAGCGCCGTAGTCACAGATACGCAGTATTTT
CDR3aa: CASSAVVTDTQYF
len: 13
v_gene: TRBV9
d_gene: .
j_gene: TRBJ2-3
abundance: .

CDR3nt: TGTGCCAGCAGCTTAATCGGTAGCGGGAGATTCAATGAGCAGTTCTTC
CDR3aa: CASSLIGSGRFNEQFF
len: 16
v_gene: TRBV7-3
d_gene: TRBD2
j_gene: TRBJ2-1
abundance: .

CDR3nt: TGTGCCAGCAGCTCTTACAGGGGAGTGCACGAGCAGTACTTC
CDR3aa: CASSSYRGVHEQYF
len: 14
v_gene: TRBV7-2
d_gene: TRBD1
j_gene: TRBJ2-7
abundance: .

CDR3nt: TGTGCCAGCAGCTCCTTAGCAGCAAGGGGGTACAATGAGCAGTTCTTC
CDR3aa: CASSSLAARGYNEQFF
len: 16
v_gene: TRBV7-9
d_gene: .
j_gene: TRBJ2-1
abundance: .

CDR3nt: TGCGCCAGCAGCTGGATGGGACTAGCGGCCTCAACTGTCTACAATGAGCAGTTCTTC
CDR3aa: CASSWMGLAASTVYNEQFF
len: 19
v_gene: TRBV5-1
d_gene: TRBD2
j_gene: TRBJ2-1
abundance: .

CDR3nt: TGCGCCAGCAGTTATGGGGGAGGGACTGAAGCTTTCTTT
CDR3aa: CASSYGGGTEAFF
len: 13
v_gene: TRBV5-1
d_gene: .
j_gene: TRBJ1-1
abundance: .

CDR3nt: TGTGCCAGCAGCCCGACTAGCGGCGCCTCCTACGAGCAGTACTTC
CDR3aa: CASSPTSGASYEQYF
len: 15
v_gene: TRBV5-6
d_gene: TRBD2
j_gene: TRBJ2-7
abundance: .

CDR3nt: TGTGCCAGCAGTCCTGGACAGGGGTACAATGAGCAGTTCTTC
CDR3aa: CASSPGQGYNEQFF
len: 14
v_gene: TRBV28
d_gene: TRBD1
j_gene: TRBJ2-1
abundance: .

CDR3nt: TGTGCCAGCACCTCGCGACCAACCACCGGGGAGCTGTTTTTT
CDR3aa: CASTSRPTTGELFF
len: 14
v_gene: TRBV11-3
d_gene: .
j_gene: TRBJ2-2
abundance: few

CDR3nt: TGCGCCAGCAGCTTGGGTAGCGGGAGGTACCCTAGCACAGATACGCAGTATTTT
CDR3aa: CASSLGSGRYPSTDTQYF
len: 18
v_gene: TRBV5-1
d_gene: TRBD2
j_gene: TRBJ2-3
abundance: .

CDR3nt: TGTGCCAGCAGGCATAAGTGGCGGCAAGAGACCCAGTACTTC
CDR3aa: CASRHKWRQETQYF
len: 14
v_gene: TRBV28
d_gene: .
j_gene: TRBJ2-5
abundance: .

CDR3nt: TGTGCCAGCAGTTGGTCTAGCGAGATATCCACAGATACGCAGTATTTT
CDR3aa: CASSWSSEISTDTQYF
len: 16
v_gene: TRBV28
d_gene: .
j_gene: TRBJ2-3
abundance: once

CDR3nt: TGTGCCAGCAGCGTAGGAGAGGGGCCTAACTATGGCTACACCTTC
CDR3aa: CASSVGEGPNYGYTF
len: 15
v_gene: TRBV9
d_gene: .
j_gene: TRBJ1-2
abundance: once

CDR3nt: TGCGCCAGCAGCCAAAGGGCCCTCGGCACTAATGAAAAACTGTTTTTT
CDR3aa: CASSQRALGTNEKLFF
len: 16
v_gene: TRBV4-1
d_gene: .
j_gene: TRBJ1-4
abundance: .

CDR3nt: TGTGCCAGCACCCCAGGGACTAGCATCATGAAACCCTCCTACGAGCAGTACTTC
CDR3aa: CASTPGTSIMKPSYEQYF
len: 18
v_gene: TRBV27
d_gene: TRBD2
j_gene: TRBJ2-7
abundance: .

CDR3nt: TGTGCCAGCAGGCCCACTCCCGGGGAGATGCGGAATGAGCAGTTCTTC
CDR3aa: CASRPTPGEMRNEQFF
len: 16
v_gene: TRBV4-2
d_gene: .
j_gene: TRBJ2-1
abundance: .

CDR3nt: TGTGCCAGCAGCCCCCGGGACAGGGAGGCCGGGGAGCTGTTTTTT
CDR3aa: CASSPRDREAGELFF
len: 15
v_gene: TRBV11-3
d_gene: TRBD1
j_gene: TRBJ2-2
abundance: .

CDR3nt: TGTGCCAGCAGTGACCCAGTCCAAGAGACCCAGTACTTC
CDR3aa: CASSDPVQETQYF
len: 13
v_gene: TRBV2
d_gene: .
j_gene: TRBJ2-5
abundance: .

CDR3nt: TGTGCCAGCTCACCCGACCGAACGACAGGGGAGCCCCAGCATTTT
CDR3aa: CASSPDRTTGEPQHF
len: 15
v_gene: TRBV18
d_gene: TRBD1
j_gene: TRBJ1-5
abundance: .

CDR3nt: TGCGCCAGCAGCTCATACAGGGCTTTGGGTAACACTGAAGCTTTCTTT
CDR3aa: CASSSYRALGNTEAFF
len: 16
v_gene: TRBV5-1
d_gene: .
j_gene: TRBJ1-1
abundance: .

CDR3nt: TGTGCCAGCAGTTTACACCTGGGGGGGGTTTACGAGCAGTACTTC
CDR3aa: CASSLHLGGVYEQYF
len: 15
v_gene: TRBV28
d_gene: TRBD2
j_gene: TRBJ2-7
abundance: .

CDR3nt: TGCGCCAGCAGTGAGGCCGGGTTTGGCACTGAAGCTTTCTTT
CDR3aa: CASSEAGFGTEAFF
len: 14
v_gene: TRBV10-1
d_gene: .
j_gene: TRBJ1-1
abundance: .

CDR3nt: TGTGCCAGCAGCTTATCCAAGCGAATAGCGGGCAATGAGCAGTTCTTC
CDR3aa: CASSLSKRIAGNEQFF
len: 16
v_gene: TRBV7-9
d_gene: TRBD2
j_gene: TRBJ2-1
abundance: .

CDR3nt: TGTGCCAGCAGTCCACTACAGGGGAACACTGAAGCTTTCTTT
CDR3aa: CASSPLQGNTEAFF
len: 14
v_gene: TRBV27
d_gene: .
j_gene: TRBJ1-1
abundance: .

CDR3nt: TGTGCCAGCAGCGTAGGAACAGGGGACTACGAGCAGTACTTC
CDR3aa: CASSVGTGDYEQYF
len: 14
v_gene: TRBV9
d_gene: TRBD1
j_gene: TRBJ2-7
abundance: .

CDR3nt: TGCGCCAGCAGCCAGACAGGGGGCGTCACTGAAGCTTTCTTT
CDR3aa: CASSQTGGVTEAFF
len: 14
v_gene: TRBV4-3
d_gene: TRBD1
j_gene: TRBJ1-1
abundance: .

CDR3nt: TGCAGCGGGCAGGGACAGGGCAGCTACGAGCAGTACTTC
CDR3aa: CSGQGQGSYEQYF
len: 13
v_gene: TRBV29-1
d_gene: TRBD1
j_gene: TRBJ2-7
abundance: .

CDR3nt: TGCAGCGTTGAAGATCAAGGCTTCAGGGGGAATACTGAAGCTTTCTTT
CDR3aa: CSVEDQGFRGNTEAFF
len: 16
v_gene: TRBV29-1
d_gene: TRBD1
j_gene: TRBJ1-1
abundance: .

CDR3nt: TGTGCCTCCCGGGGGACTCGCAGCACCGGGGAGCTGTTTTTT
CDR3aa: CASRGTRSTGELFF
len: 14
v_gene: TRBV6-5
d_gene: .
j_gene: TRBJ2-2
abundance: .

CDR3nt: TGTGCCAGTAGTATAGATAGGGTGGCATACAATGAGCAGTTCTTC
CDR3aa: CASSIDRVAYNEQFF
len: 15
v_gene: TRBV19
d_gene: .
j_gene: TRBJ2-1
abundance: .

CDR3nt: TGTGCCAGCAGTTTAGTATACGGGCAGAGTAATCAGCCCCAGCATTTT
CDR3aa: CASSLVYGQSNQPQHF
len: 16
v_gene: TRBV28
d_gene: .
j_gene: TRBJ1-5
abundance: .

CDR3nt: TGTGCCAGCAGGACCCCCATTCCCACAGATACGCAGTATTTT
CDR3aa: CASRTPIPTDTQYF
len: 14
v_gene: TRBV28
d_gene: .
j_gene: TRBJ2-3
abundance: .